Below, 27 T cell receptor beta chains from the same sample are listed, as sequenced in a study of blood T cells in healthy people across ages (dated by TCRdb to between 2014 and 2017). The library came from 5' RACE. This sample was sequenced with an Illumina HiSeq 2500. The second PCR ran for about 6 to 12 cycles and used a J-beta primer mix along with a sample-barcoded 5' primer. TCRdb trimmed public reads at Q25 via fastp, called clones via MiXCR and kept in-frame beta chains. Rows are combined by CDR3 protein, so each entry shows the most common genes and DNA. The sample table contains 600,000 to 800,000 distinct CDR3 sequences; only one count was recorded for 45% to 60% of them. The top ten clones comprise roughly 13% of the sample. The source material was blood. These receptors were collected from a woman aged 80 or over in good health.

The chain recombines TRBV7-2 with TRBJ2-5, with 9 bases aligning to TRBD1. J was trimmed by 10 bases and V by 5 bases; bases with no gene match: 20. CDR1 is SGHTA and CDR2 is FQGNSA in the germline V gene. This CDR3 has 17 residues. As DNA, the CDR3 is TGTGCCAGCAGCCCTCACCAGGGGACAGGGTCCCGGAAAGACCAGTACTTC. The encoded protein is CASSPHQGTGSRKDQYF.

This clonotype has more than one count but fewer than ten. The chain uses TRBV28 and TRBJ2-7; D could derive from TRBD1 or TRBD2 (5 bases each). CDR1 is MDHEN, CDR2 SYDVKM, per germline. This CDR3 contains 14 residues. Trimming removed 7 bases at V and 3 bases at J, with 16 bases between. The CDR3 loop reads CASTPSGRNYEQYF. CDR3 coding DNA: TGTGCCAGCACCCCTTCGGGACGGAACTACGAGCAGTACTTC. The full variable domain, rest sourced from reference TRBV28 and TRBJ2-7, is DVKVTQSSRYLVKRTGEKVFLECVQDMDHENMFWYRQDPGLGLRLIYFSYDVKMKEKGDIPEGYSVSREKKERFSLILESASTNQTSMYLCASTPSGRNYEQYFGPGTRLTVT.

The rearrangement uses TRBV28 and TRBJ1-1; D remains unclear. Germline V gene lookup returns CDR1 MDHEN and CDR2 SYDVKM. Trimming left V 6 bases short and J 1 base short, with 6 bases between. The CDR3 extends over 12 amino acids. CDR3 sequence reads: CASRVPNTEAFF. In nucleotides, the CDR3 is TGTGCCAGCAGGGTCCCGAACACTGAAGCTTTCTTT.

With respect to this clonotype: A much larger clone is a single base away; this may be a read error. The genes are TRBV10-1 and TRBJ2-1; unclear D gene. Trimming took 0 bases from V and 13 from J, leaving 22 bases between them. This CDR3 has 16 amino acids. CDR1 and CDR2 (germline): WNHNN, SYGVQD (reference sequence). The CDR3 here is CASSESRASAKNIQFF. As DNA, the CDR3 is TGCGCCAGCAGTGAGTCACGAGCTTCGGCCAAAAACATTCAGTTCTTC.

The chain employs TRBV18 and TRBJ1-1; D might be TRBD1 (5 bases). The V gene's germline CDR1 is KGHSH and CDR2 LQKENI. Trimming took 6 bases from V and 7 from J, leaving 15 bases between them. The CDR3 contains 13 residues. The CDR3 DNA sequence: TGTGCCAGCTCGCCCTTCGGGGACGATGAAGCTTTCTTT. Translation gives CASSPFGDDEAFF.

The V gene is TRBV7-6, the J gene TRBJ2-7, with D unresolved. Trimming removed 2 bases at V and 4 bases at J, with 9 bases between. This CDR3 contains 13 residues. CDR1 and CDR2 from the germline V gene are SGHVS and FNYEAQ. The CDR3 DNA reads TGTGCCAGCAGCTTACCCGCCAAATACGAGCAGTACTTC. It yields the protein CASSLPAKYEQYF.

Many counts were recorded for this clonotype. V is TRBV6-6 and J is TRBJ2-7; possibly TRBD1 for D (5 bases). There are 14 residues in the CDR3. The V and J ends lost 2 bases and 7 bases respectively, with 15 bases between them. The germline V gene has CDR1 MNHNY and CDR2 SVGAGI (reference sequence). Here the CDR3 reads CASSYEGDLREQYF. The CDR3 DNA reads TGTGCCAGCAGTTACGAAGGGGATCTGAGAGAGCAGTACTTC.

This clonotype was detected many times. This chain joins TRBV12-3 or TRBV12-4 and TRBJ1-5; D is unclear. V lost 3 bases and J 0 bases, leaving 9 bases between the germline ends. The CDR3 runs to 15 residues. CDR3 region: CASSFWRDSNQPQHF. The CDR3 DNA is TGTGCCAGCAGTTTTTGGCGAGATAGCAATCAGCCCCAGCATTTT.

As concerns this clonotype: A read error may explain this, as a much larger clone is one base away. This chain uses TRBV9 with TRBJ1-2; tentatively, D is TRBD1 (6 bases). CDR1 and CDR2 from the germline V gene are SGDLS and YYNGEE. The CDR3 consists of 14 residues. The CDR3 sequence: CASNSDSPNYGYIF. The CDR3 DNA reads as TGTGCCAGCAACTCGGACAGTCCTAACTATGGCTACATCTTC.

The gene calls are TRBV20-1 and TRBJ2-7; 7 bases map to TRBD1. V was pared by 8 bases and J by 3 bases, with 13 bases of the junction left unmatched. The CDR3 loop spans 14 amino acids. Per the germline V gene, CDR1 is DFQATT and CDR2 is SNEGSKA (reference sequence). CDR3 amino acids: CSIASGTDFYEQYF. CDR3 DNA sequence: TGCAGTATCGCATCCGGGACAGACTTCTACGAGCAGTACTTC.

This chain connects TRBV12-3 or TRBV12-4 to TRBJ1-5; no reliable D call. This CDR3 region has 14 residues. Trimming cost V 7 bases and J 0 bases, with 10 bases left between them. Here the CDR3 DNA reads TGTGCCAGCACTGTGGGGAGTAGCAATCAGCCCCAGCATTTT. It is translated as CASTVGSSNQPQHF.

This chain uses TRBV6-5 with TRBJ2-5; no definite D call. Trimming stripped 2 bases from V and 11 bases from J, with 21 bases between. Per germline, CDR1 MNHEY and CDR2 SVGAGI. CDR3 size: 15 residues. DNA for the CDR3: TGTGCCAGCAGTTACCGCCCCCCTACCTACAATGAGCAGTACTTC. Amino acid sequence: CASSYRPPTYNEQYF.

The J gene is TRBJ1-2, the V gene TRBV12-3 or TRBV12-4; D ambiguous. This CDR3 spans 15 amino acids. Trimming shortened V by 5 bases and J by 4 bases, and 17 bases separated the two germline ends. Written as DNA, the CDR3 is TGTGCCAGCAGTCCACCGGGCCTTAGCCTCTATGGCTACACCTTC. It encodes CASSPPGLSLYGYTF.

J is TRBJ1-2 and V is TRBV27; 8 bases are shared with TRBD1. Germline V lookup: CDR1 MNHEY, CDR2 SMNVEV (reference sequence). The CDR3 runs 13 residues. Trimming at V came to 8 bases and at J to 7 bases, leaving 9 bases not matched to a gene. This CDR3 reads CASSDRGSVGYTF. The CDR3 DNA sequence: TGTGCCAGCTCTGACAGGGGTTCGGTTGGCTACACCTTC.

As to this clonotype: A much larger clone lies one base from this, so it may be a read error. The V and J genes are TRBV11-2 and TRBJ2-1; weak D call: TRBD2 (6 bases). Germline V CDR1 and CDR2: SGHAT, FQNNGV. This CDR3 has 12 amino acids. This CDR3 is CVSSRTTMEQFF. CDR3 bases: TGTGTCAGCAGCCGGACTACTATGGAGCAGTTCTTC.

The table lists this clonotype with many counts. V gene TRBV6-1 combines with J gene TRBJ2-5, with 10 bases aligning to TRBD1. Germline V gene lookup returns CDR1 MNHNS and CDR2 SASEGT. Trimming took 4 bases from V and 5 from J; bases not matched to a gene: 4. The CDR3 covers 14 residues. Here the CDR3 reads CASSGQGAGETQYF. The DNA of the CDR3 is TGTGCCAGCAGTGGACAGGGGGCAGGCGAGACCCAGTACTTC.

This chain uses TRBV29-1 with TRBJ1-5; D is unclear. There are 13 residues in the CDR3. Germline values: CDR1 SQVTM, CDR2 ANQGSEA. V was cut by 5 bases and J by 0 bases, with 8 bases left in between. The CDR3 coding sequence is TGCAGCGTTCGGTTTATTAGCAATCAGCCCCAGCATTTT. Protein: CSVRFISNQPQHF.

A remark on this clonotype: One end of the junction is discordant with germline, which a read error may explain. The genes are TRBV12-3 or TRBV12-4 and TRBJ1-2; D might be TRBD1 (5 bases). CDR3 size: 14 residues. CDR3 amino acids: CAGSLSGLPYGYTF. CDR3 nucleotide sequence: TGTGCCGGCAGTTTGTCAGGGTTGCCCTATGGCTACACCTTC.

The chain carries TRBV3-1 and TRBJ2-1, with D unresolved. With 1 base removed from V and 10 bases from J, the gap between germline ends came to 8 bases. The germline CDR1 and CDR2 sequences are LGHDT and YNNKEL (reference sequence). The CDR3 covers 12 residues. CDR3 residues: CASSQVNLEQFF. CDR3 coding DNA: TGTGCCAGCAGCCAAGTGAATTTAGAGCAGTTCTTC.

This clonotype was found many times. The chain recombines TRBV11-2 with TRBJ2-1; D is ambiguous. Trimming removed 4 bases at V and 8 bases at J, with 9 bases between. CDR3 length equals 12 residues. Germline lookup yields CDR1 SGHAT and CDR2 FQNNGV. The CDR3 reads CASSWVEDEQFF. The CDR3 DNA reads as TGTGCCAGCAGCTGGGTTGAGGATGAGCAGTTCTTC.

The rearrangement uses TRBV14 and TRBJ2-2; perhaps TRBD1 as D (6 bases). Trimming removed 6 bases at V and 5 bases at J, with 13 bases between. This CDR3 contains 14 residues. Germline values: CDR1 SGHDN, CDR2 FVKESK. In DNA form, the CDR3 reads TGTGCCAGCAGTCAATACAGGGATACCGGGGAGCTGTTTTTT. Its protein is CASSQYRDTGELFF.

This rearrangement joins TRBV2 to TRBJ2-2; a possible D gene is TRBD2 (5 bases). Germline loops: CDR1 SNHLY, CDR2 FYNNEI. The CDR3 is 16 amino acids. Trimming stripped 5 bases from V and 0 bases from J, with 13 bases between. This CDR3 is CASSSYAGANTGELFF. CDR3 in DNA: TGTGCCAGCAGTTCGTACGCCGGGGCGAACACCGGGGAGCTGTTTTTT.

This clonotype was counted many times. The J gene is TRBJ2-2, the V gene TRBV18; D not certain. CDR1 KGHSH and CDR2 LQKENI come from the germline V gene. This CDR3 spans 13 amino acids. V lost 10 bases, J lost 6 bases, and 15 bases lay in between. The CDR3 DNA follows: TGTGCCACCGACTCCGGACCAGCCGGGGAGCTGTTTTTT. It translates to CATDSGPAGELFF.

For this clonotype: A much larger clone lies a single base off, so this may be a read error. The chain uses TRBV6-6 and TRBJ1-1; maybe TRBD1 (6 bases). With 5 bases removed from V and 0 bases from J, the gap between germline ends came to 10 bases. This CDR3 has 14 residues. The germline V gene has CDR1 MNHNY and CDR2 SVGAGI (reference sequence). CDR3 in amino acids: CASSAGHLNTEAFF. For the CDR3, the DNA is TGTGCCAGCAGTGCGGGACACCTGAACACTGAAGCTTTCTTT.

The gene calls are TRBV12-3 or TRBV12-4 and TRBJ1-1, with D unresolved. CDR3 length: 17 amino acids. V was trimmed by 4 bases and J by 0 bases, leaving 18 bases between them. Here the CDR3 DNA reads TGTGCCAGCAGTTCGCCCCACGGCACCGACATGAACACTGAAGCTTTCTTT. Translated, it gives CASSSPHGTDMNTEAFF.

This sequence joins TRBV9 and TRBJ1-3; D gene ambiguous. From germline, CDR1 is SGDLS and CDR2 YYNGEE. This CDR3 has 13 amino acids. The V end lost 3 bases, the J end lost 1 base, and 5 bases lay between the germline ends. This CDR3 reads CASSGGSGNTIYF. The DNA of the CDR3 is TGTGCCAGCAGCGGTGGATCTGGAAACACCATATATTTT.

This chain joins TRBV12-3 or TRBV12-4 and TRBJ2-1; TRBD2 matches at 7 bases. There are 17 residues in the CDR3. V gave up 4 bases and J gave up 8 bases; unmatched junction bases: 17. The CDR3 DNA follows: TGTGCCAGCAGTTCCTCCCGGGGGGTAGGGACCAGCGATGAGCAGTTCTTC. Translated: CASSSSRGVGTSDEQFF.